These 31 T cell receptor beta chains share one sample of origin, sequenced in a study of T cell changes during pregnancy in multiple sclerosis. TCRdb's copy holds only in-frame clones and misses some; the assay was immunoSEQ multiplex PCR. The table shows 30,000 to 35,000 clones, with 80% to 90% occurring only once. Here the sequenced sample was CD8+ T cells from peripheral blood mononuclear cells, taken in the third trimester of pregnancy. These receptors all stem from a female donor with multiple sclerosis, enrolled in a pregnancy study.

This clone was seen once. The chain carries TRBV9 and TRBJ2-6; 7 bases match TRBD1. Trimming at V came to 2 bases and at J to 0 bases, leaving 5 bases not matched to a gene. CDR1 is SGDLS, CDR2 YYNGEE, per germline. CDR3 length: 17 amino acids. This CDR3 reads CASSVDRVSSGANVLTF. CDR3 bases: TGTGCCAGCAGCGTTGACAGGGTGAGCTCTGGGGCCAACGTCCTGACTTTC.

The chain couples TRBV29-1 to TRBJ2-4; TRBD1 is a possible D gene (6 bases). The ends were cut back, 3 bases at V and 6 bases at J, with 21 bases in the middle. The germline gives CDR1 SQVTM, CDR2 ANQGSEA. The CDR3 covers 16 residues. The CDR3 reads CSVEAPQGTSLNIQYF. CDR3 nucleotides: TGCAGCGTTGAGGCTCCACAGGGCACCTCCTTAAACATTCAGTACTTC.

The genes are TRBV7-6 and TRBJ2-7; the D gene is possibly TRBD2 (5 bases). The CDR3 runs to 11 residues. In germline, CDR1 is SGHVS, CDR2 FNYEAQ. V lost 7 bases to trimming and J lost 5 bases, with 9 bases between them. CDR3 region: CASKDGDEQYF. The CDR3 nucleotides read TGTGCCAGCAAGGACGGGGACGAGCAGTACTTC.

V gene TRBV7-6 combines with J gene TRBJ2-3, with TRBD2 matching over 9 bases. V shed 1 base, J shed 6 bases, and the junction held 14 bases outside the gene matches. CDR3 size: 18 residues. Germline V gene data show CDR1 as SGHVS and CDR2 as FNYEAQ. This CDR3 is CASSLEASGANMGDTQYF. CDR3 nucleotides: TGTGCCAGCAGCTTAGAGGCTAGCGGGGCTAATATGGGGGATACGCAGTATTTT.

The chain carries TRBV15 and TRBJ2-5; D is unresolved. V lost 0 bases and J lost 5, with 16 bases in between. This CDR3 has 16 amino acids. Germline V CDR1 and CDR2: LNHNV, YYDKDF (reference sequence). The DNA for the CDR3 is TGTGCCACCAGCAGAGATCATATTGGAGACGAGGAGACCCAGTACTTC. Translated: CATSRDHIGDEETQYF.

This clone was observed a single time. The chain joins TRBV5-5 to TRBJ2-3, with D perhaps TRBD2 (5 bases). Germline V CDR1 and CDR2: SGHKS, YYEKEE (reference sequence). The V end was cut by 7 bases, the J end by 1 base, with 10 bases between. The CDR3 spans 13 residues. CDR3 sequence: CASRLQGTDTQYF. The CDR3 DNA sequence: TGTGCCAGCCGACTACAAGGCACAGATACGCAGTATTTT.

The chain links TRBV27 to TRBJ2-5, with 7 bases aligning to TRBD1. The CDR3 totals 16 residues. The germline CDR1 and CDR2 sequences are MNHEY and SMNVEV (reference sequence). The ends lost 4 bases at V and 3 bases at J; junction bases unmatched: 11. CDR3 in DNA: TGTGCCAGCAGTTCCACTAGGGGGCTTGGGGAAGAGACCCAGTACTTC. This gives the protein CASSSTRGLGEETQYF.

CDR3 amino acids: CASSAQGVEPQHF. The CDR3 DNA reads TGTGCCAGTAGTGCTCAGGGTGTGGAGCCCCAGCATTTT. The chain links TRBV19 to TRBJ1-5; perhaps TRBD1 as D (5 bases). The CDR3 sequence is 13 residues long. V lost 5 bases, J lost 8 bases, and 13 bases lay in between. CDR1 is LNHDA and CDR2 is SQIVND in the germline V gene (reference sequence).

The genes are TRBV7-2 and TRBJ2-3; 12 bases map to TRBD2. The germline V gene has CDR1 SGHTA and CDR2 FQGNSA. This CDR3 has 16 amino acids. J lost 6 bases, V lost 5 bases, and 9 bases had no gene match. The CDR3 loop reads CASSGGLAGLPDTQYF. In DNA, the CDR3 is TGTGCCAGCAGCGGTGGACTAGCGGGGCTACCCGATACGCAGTATTTT. Filled out from reference TRBV7-2 and TRBJ2-3, the complete variable domain reads GAGVSQSPSNKVTEKGKDVELRCDPISGHTALYWYRQSLGQGLEFLIYFQGNSAPDKSGLPSDRFSAERTGGSVSTLTIQRTQQEDSAVYLCASSGGLAGLPDTQYFGPGTRLTVL.

The chain combines TRBV4-3 with TRBJ1-6; 7 bases agree with TRBD1. Germline V gene sequence: CDR1 LGHNA, CDR2 YSLEER. The CDR3 has 17 residues. With 1 base clipped from V and 4 bases from J, the junction kept 7 bases outside the gene matches. CDR3 protein: CASSQASGTEYNSPLHF. The CDR3 bases are TGCGCCAGCAGCCAAGCCTCCGGGACAGAGTATAATTCACCCCTCCACTTT.

The CDR3 DNA reads TGTGCCAGCACTTACACAGATACGCAGTATTTT. Translated: CASTYTDTQYF. The V gene is TRBV27, the J gene TRBJ2-3; no clear D. V dropped 7 bases and J dropped 2 bases, with 4 bases sitting between them. Germline-derived CDR1 and CDR2 are MNHEY and SMNVEV (reference sequence). The CDR3 runs to 11 residues.

V gene TRBV11-2 combines with J gene TRBJ2-3; the match to TRBD2 covers 8 bases. Per germline, CDR1 SGHAT and CDR2 FQNNGV. This CDR3 contains 14 residues. With 7 bases clipped from V and 2 bases from J, the junction kept 5 bases outside the gene matches. CDR3 in amino acids: CASKSSGSTDTQYF. CDR3 DNA sequence: TGTGCCAGCAAGTCTAGCGGGTCCACAGATACGCAGTATTTT.

The chain employs TRBV9 and TRBJ2-7; possible D gene TRBD2, 5 bases. Trimming left V 4 bases short and J 6 bases short, with 14 bases between. Germline lookup yields CDR1 SGDLS and CDR2 YYNGEE. The CDR3 sequence is 13 residues long. The CDR3 nucleotides are TGTGCCAGCAGCCATATCCTAGGGAGCGAGCAGTACTTC. Protein: CASSHILGSEQYF.

V is TRBV7-2 and J is TRBJ2-5; 7 bases agree with TRBD2. The germline CDR1 and CDR2 sequences are SGHTA and FQGNSA. This CDR3 is 13 amino acids long. CDR3 residues: CGSSGGVQETQYF. CDR3 sequence (DNA): TGTGGTTCCTCTGGGGGGGTCCAAGAGACCCAGTACTTC.

The chain uses TRBV9 and TRBJ2-3; 8 nucleotides line up with TRBD2. Germline trimming cut 4 bases from V and 1 base from J; bases unmatched to any gene: 2. Looked up from germline, CDR1 is SGDLS and CDR2 is YYNGEE. The CDR3 is 14 residues long. CDR3 nucleotide sequence: TGTGCCAGCAGCACCGGGGGGGGCACAGATACGCAGTATTTT. This gives the protein CASSTGGGTDTQYF.

The rearrangement uses TRBV7-2 and TRBJ1-6, with D perhaps TRBD1 (6 bases). Trimming left V 5 bases short and J 5 bases short, with 16 bases between. Per the germline V gene, CDR1 is SGHTA and CDR2 is FQGNSA. The CDR3 length is 16 residues. The CDR3 sequence is CASSPPLGGNNSPLHF. The CDR3 DNA is TGTGCCAGCAGCCCCCCGCTAGGGGGTAATAATTCACCCCTCCACTTT.

J is TRBJ2-7 and V is TRBV7-9; D possibly corresponds to TRBD2 (5 bases). CDR1 and CDR2 from the germline V gene are SEHNR and FQNEAQ (reference sequence). V gave up 2 bases and J gave up 2 bases, with 10 bases separating them. The CDR3 is 14 amino acids. CDR3 sequence reads: CASSLSGVPYEQYF. CDR3 bases: TGTGCCAGCAGCTTATCCGGGGTCCCCTACGAGCAGTACTTC.

The chain uses TRBV7-9 and TRBJ1-2; D call uncertain. The CDR3 contains 14 residues. Germline CDR1 reads SEHNR; CDR2 reads FQNEAQ (reference sequence). Trimming took off 5 bases at V and 2 bases at J, with 12 bases between the two ends. CDR3 nucleotide sequence: TGTGCCAGCAGCACCACCGAGGTGAACTATGGCTACACCTTC. Translated, it gives CASSTTEVNYGYTF.

The chain links TRBV6-1 to TRBJ2-1; a weak D match, TRBD2 (5 bases). The CDR3 extends over 13 amino acids. V lost 6 bases and J 9 bases, leaving 15 bases between the germline ends. Germline V gene lookup returns CDR1 MNHNS and CDR2 SASEGT. CDR3 coding DNA: TGTGCCAGCAGGCCCCGGGGTTACGTTGAGCAGTTCTTC. Translating gives CASRPRGYVEQFF.

The table lists this clone with a count of one. A much larger clone differs by one base, so this may be a read error. This CDR3 reads CASSAGATDTQYF. DNA of the CDR3: TGTGCCAGCAGTGCGGGGGCCACAGATACGCAGTATTTT. This chain connects TRBV4-2 to TRBJ2-3; possibly TRBD2 for D (7 bases). The CDR3 extends over 13 amino acids. The V end lost 6 bases, the J end lost 2 bases, and 9 bases lay between the germline ends. Germline lookup yields CDR1 LGHNA and CDR2 YNFKEQ.

The V and J genes are TRBV19 and TRBJ2-5, with D possibly being TRBD2 (8 bases). Germline CDR1 is LNHDA and CDR2 is SQIVND (reference sequence). Deletions cut 11 bases from V and 0 bases from J, with 31 bases between. The CDR3 is made up of 19 amino acids. In nucleotides, the CDR3 is TGTGCCTCCAACCCGGGAGGGGGCTCTCCCTCAGACTACCAAGAGACCCAGTACTTC. Translating gives CASNPGGGSPSDYQETQYF.

The chain has TRBV25-1 and TRBJ2-1; 11 nucleotides match TRBD1. CDR1 and CDR2 (germline): MGHDK, SYGVNS. This CDR3 is 15 amino acids long. V lost 4 bases, J lost 2 bases, and 1 base stayed unmatched. The CDR3 here is CASSAGQGAYNEQFF. The CDR3 DNA follows: TGTGCCAGCAGTGCGGGACAGGGGGCCTACAATGAGCAGTTCTTC.

The V gene is TRBV27, the J gene TRBJ2-7; 13 bases fit TRBD2. The CDR3 spans 14 residues. V lost 6 bases, J lost 5 bases, and 4 bases stayed unmatched. Germline-derived CDR1 and CDR2 are MNHEY and SMNVEV (reference sequence). The CDR3 coding sequence is TGTGCCAGCAGACCCGGACTAGCGGGGGACGAGCAGTACTTC. It yields the protein CASRPGLAGDEQYF.

The chain employs TRBV7-2 and TRBJ2-5, with 8 nucleotides matching TRBD2. This CDR3 has 15 residues. Germline V lookup: CDR1 SGHTA, CDR2 FQGNSA. V trimming: 3 bases; J trimming: 2 bases; junction bases outside the gene matches: 5. CDR3 sequence: CASSFGGGGQETQYF. The DNA for the CDR3 is TGTGCCAGCAGCTTCGGGGGGGGCGGTCAAGAGACCCAGTACTTC. Based on the CDR3 plus reference TRBV7-2 and TRBJ2-5, the full variable domain is GAGVSQSPSNKVTEKGKDVELRCDPISGHTALYWYRQSLGQGLEFLIYFQGNSAPDKSGLPSDRFSAERTGGSVSTLTIQRTQQEDSAVYLCASSFGGGGQETQYFGPGTRLLVL.

The rearrangement uses TRBV4-1 and TRBJ1-1, with D maybe TRBD1 (5 bases). Trimming stripped 1 base from V and 1 base from J, with 10 bases between. The germline V gene has CDR1 MGHRA and CDR2 YSYEKL. This CDR3 contains 15 residues. The CDR3 is CASSQAGLKNTEAFF. The CDR3 DNA reads as TGCGCCAGCAGCCAAGCGGGACTCAAGAACACTGAAGCTTTCTTT.

The chain has TRBV30 and TRBJ2-2; 8 bases agree with TRBD2. The CDR3 contains 16 residues. Germline CDR1 GTSNPN, CDR2 SVGIG (reference sequence). Trimming removed 0 bases from V and 3 bases from J; junction bases left unmatched: 6. The DNA for the CDR3 is TGTGCCTGGAGTGTAACGGGGGGGCCCTACACCGGGGAGCTGTTTTTT. It codes for CAWSVTGGPYTGELFF.

The rearrangement links TRBV5-1 to TRBJ2-7, with 7 bases identical to TRBD1. Germline V gives CDR1 SGHRS, CDR2 YFSETQ. The CDR3 has 17 amino acids. V was clipped by 1 base and J by 6 bases; unmatched bases: 16. Written as DNA, the CDR3 is TGCGCCAGCAGCTTGAATTTACAGGGACAGTACCCTGTCGAGCAGTACTTC. The encoded protein is CASSLNLQGQYPVEQYF.

The J gene is TRBJ2-1, the V gene TRBV7-9; 7 bases map to TRBD2. Germline loops: CDR1 SEHNR, CDR2 FQNEAQ (reference sequence). The CDR3 is made up of 16 amino acids. V trimming: 6 bases; J trimming: 0 bases; junction bases outside the gene matches: 8. The CDR3 DNA reads as TGTGCCAGCAGTCACTCGCGGGGGAGCTCCTACAATGAGCAGTTCTTC. It specifies CASSHSRGSSYNEQFF.

The V gene is TRBV10-3, the J gene TRBJ2-3; 13 nucleotides match TRBD2. The CDR3 is made up of 15 amino acids. Germline V gene data show CDR1 as ENHRY and CDR2 as SYGVKD. V trimming: 7 bases; J trimming: 5 bases; junction bases outside the gene matches: 6. DNA of the CDR3: TGTGCCATCATGGGGACTAGCGGGGCGGGAGATACGCAGTATTTT. This encodes CAIMGTSGAGDTQYF.

The J gene is TRBJ2-5, the V gene TRBV7-3, with 7 bases identical to TRBD2. Germline loops: CDR1 SGHTA, CDR2 FQGTGA. This CDR3 contains 15 residues. Trimming removed 5 bases from V and 7 bases from J; junction bases left unmatched: 13. CDR3 amino acids: CASSLTSGVEGTQYF. The CDR3 DNA reads TGTGCCAGCAGCCTCACGAGCGGGGTCGAGGGGACCCAGTACTTC.

This clone came up once. The chain has TRBV18 and TRBJ2-3, with 7 bases aligning to TRBD2. From germline, CDR1 is KGHSH and CDR2 LQKENI. The V and J ends lost 3 bases and 2 bases, in that order; junction bases with no gene match: 5. The CDR3 has 15 amino acids. The CDR3 spells CASSPEAGFTDTQYF. Here the CDR3 DNA reads TGTGCCAGCTCACCCGAAGCGGGGTTCACAGATACGCAGTATTTT.